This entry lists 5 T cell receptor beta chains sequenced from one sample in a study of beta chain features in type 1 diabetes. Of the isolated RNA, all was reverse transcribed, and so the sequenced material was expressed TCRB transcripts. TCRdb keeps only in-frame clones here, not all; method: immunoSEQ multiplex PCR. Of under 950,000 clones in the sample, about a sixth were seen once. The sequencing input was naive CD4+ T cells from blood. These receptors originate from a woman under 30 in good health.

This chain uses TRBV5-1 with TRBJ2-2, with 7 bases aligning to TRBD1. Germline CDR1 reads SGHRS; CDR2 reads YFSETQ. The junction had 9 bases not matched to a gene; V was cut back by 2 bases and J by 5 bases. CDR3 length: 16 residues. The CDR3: CASSFKGAPGTGELFF. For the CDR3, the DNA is TGCGCCAGCAGCTTTAAGGGGGCGCCGGGGACCGGGGAGCTGTTTTTT.

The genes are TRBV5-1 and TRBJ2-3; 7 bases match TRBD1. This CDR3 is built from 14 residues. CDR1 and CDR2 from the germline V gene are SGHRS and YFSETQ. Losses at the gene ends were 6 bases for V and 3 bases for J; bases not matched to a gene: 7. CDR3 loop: CASNTGALTDTQYF. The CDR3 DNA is TGCGCCAGCAATACAGGGGCGCTAACAGATACGCAGTATTTT.

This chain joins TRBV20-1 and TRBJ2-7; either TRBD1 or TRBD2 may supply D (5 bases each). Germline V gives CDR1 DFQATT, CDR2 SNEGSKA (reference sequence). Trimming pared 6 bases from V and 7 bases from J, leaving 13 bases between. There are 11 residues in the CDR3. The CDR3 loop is CSAKTWGEQYF. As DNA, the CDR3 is TGCAGTGCAAAAACCTGGGGGGAGCAGTACTTC.

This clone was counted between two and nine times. The CDR3 nucleotides are TGTGCCAGCAGCCGAGATACAGGGGGTCGCACTGAAGCTTTCTTT. Translating it yields CASSRDTGGRTEAFF. J is TRBJ1-1 and V is TRBV4-2, with 8 bases matching TRBD1. The junction had 8 bases not matched to a gene; V was cut back by 4 bases and J by 4 bases. The germline gives CDR1 LGHNA, CDR2 YNFKEQ. The CDR3 covers 15 residues.

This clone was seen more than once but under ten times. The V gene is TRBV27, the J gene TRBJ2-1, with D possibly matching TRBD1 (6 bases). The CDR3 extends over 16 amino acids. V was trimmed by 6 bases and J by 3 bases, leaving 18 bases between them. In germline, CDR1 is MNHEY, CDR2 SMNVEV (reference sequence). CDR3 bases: TGTGCCAGCAGAGTGCGCCCGGGACAAAGCTACAATGAGCAGTTCTTC. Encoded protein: CASRVRPGQSYNEQFF.